Included here is one TCR beta chain sequence, with context. Its target is unknown. RNA transcripts were the template, and TCR beta CDR3 regions were amplified from them. Investigators did first-round RT-PCR with HTBI primers, then second-round multiplex PCR. TCRdb recomputed calls from the multiplex PCR reads with MiXCR, one row per CDR3 protein. Of 740,000 or so distinct CDR3 sequences in the sample, roughly two fifths were seen once. This sample was taken from a study of Graves' ophthalmopathy and Graves' hyperthyroidism. Findings and limits, study-wide: Sensitivity of approximately 88% and specificity of nearly 82% were achieved when a 13-signature model separated ophthalmopathy from stable hyperthyroidism.

The authors isolated PBMCs from around 10 ml of fresh peripheral blood. This sequence originates from an adult man with Graves' ophthalmopathy. The material sequenced was peripheral blood.

CDR3: CASSQATGWNSPLHF. The CDR3 coding sequence is TGTGCCAGCAGCCAAGCCACAGGGTGGAATTCACCCCTCCACTTT. The rearrangement links TRBV7-9 to TRBJ1-6, with TRBD1 as a possible D gene (6 bases). The CDR3 consists of 15 residues. CDR1 is SEHNR and CDR2 is FQNEAQ in the germline V gene (reference sequence). V shed 5 bases and J shed 7 bases, with 15 bases lying between them.